The source of this T cell receptor (beta chain) is a study of cytomegalovirus exposure and HLA in healthy donors. This clone was seen more than once but under ten times. The PCR employed 60 Vbeta primers together with 13 Jbeta primers. Method: immunoSEQ multiplex PCR; TCRdb's copy keeps in-frame clones and lacks some. The sample shows 100,000 to 150,000 clones, approximately 80% of them seen only once. Trimming removed 8 bases from V and 6 bases from J, with 16 bases in between. Germline V CDR1 and CDR2: SNHLY, FYNNEI. The CDR3 consists of 13 residues. Sequencing was carried out using PBMCs. V gene TRBV2 combines with J gene TRBJ1-1; D remains unclear. The origin of this receptor is a woman in her sixties in good health and CMV-seronegative. CDR3 sequence: CASRLGRGAEAFF. The CDR3 bases are TGTGCCAGCCGATTAGGCCGAGGAGCTGAAGCTTTCTTT.